This is a list of T cell receptor beta chains from one sample in a study of CD8+ T cells in alopecia areata. Some clones are missing from TCRdb's copy, which holds only in-frame ones; the method was immunoSEQ multiplex PCR. The table shows approximately 200,000 clones, with roughly 40% occurring only once. The source was CD4+ T cells sorted from blood, collected around week 37, from a patient treated with tofacitinib. These receptors came from a human donor with alopecia areata. CDR3s leave out the opening cysteine and the closing phenylalanine or tryptophan.

j_gene | v_gene | CDR3aa
TRBJ1-1 | TRBV2 | ASSEQTANTEAF
TRBJ2-2 | TRBV29-1 | SVSASGSNNGELF
TRBJ2-2 | TRBV6-6 | ASSSGRGATGELF
TRBJ2-6 | TRBV2 | ASSEYARVGANVLT
TRBJ1-5 | TRBV7-2 | ASSSNGGLLNQPQH
TRBJ1-1 | TRBV28 | ASGDSHTEAF
TRBJ2-1 | TRBV6-5 | ASQGGAIYNEQF
TRBJ1-5 | TRBV19 | ASSMVGGSGNQPQH
TRBJ2-7 | TRBV27 | ASSYLSGAEQY
TRBJ2-3 | TRBV11-2 | ASSLVQAIDTQY
TRBJ2-7 | TRBV28 | ASSLSPRASYEQY
TRBJ2-3 | TRBV7-8 | ASSLRWGGGTDTQY
TRBJ1-1 | TRBV11-2 | ASSPPGARNTEAF
TRBJ2-4 | TRBV29-1 | SVNGQGYSKNIQY
TRBJ2-2 | TRBV4-2 | ASSQVAYSGGSGELF
TRBJ2-2 | TRBV11-2 | ASSPLREGSGELF
TRBJ2-1 | TRBV5-1 | ASSPRGVERRHEQF
TRBJ2-3 | TRBV21-1 | ASSPPPDSTDTQY
TRBJ2-2 | TRBV9 | ASSVAVRTGELF
TRBJ2-7 | TRBV30 | AWSRAGPGDYEQY
TRBJ1-2 | TRBV30 | ASGQGDYGYT
TRBJ2-1 | TRBV29-1 | SASSGGGFYNEQF
TRBJ2-1 | TRBV29-1 | SVEEAGTSYNEQF
TRBJ2-2 | TRBV6-5 | ASTTGPPGELF
TRBJ2-3 | TRBV2 | ASSRASGPS
TRBJ2-7 | TRBV25-1 | ASHPTSGAYEQY
TRBJ1-5 | TRBV29-1 | SALTGGGNQPQH
TRBJ2-7 | TRBV5-1 | ASSLGVDTHHGQY
TRBJ2-7 | TRBV19 | ASTGPTPTEQY
TRBJ2-5 | TRBV9 | ASSVADGLETQY
TRBJ2-1 | TRBV29-1 | SVQTGGEQF
TRBJ2-2 | TRBV9 | ASSVEGYTGELF
TRBJ2-7 | TRBV6-1 | ASSSTGRSQY
TRBJ2-7 | TRBV30 | AWTRQGQYEQY
TRBJ2-1 | TRBV11-1 | ASSLNKGAYNEQF
TRBJ2-3 | TRBV5-1 | ASSLVQSSTDTQY
TRBJ2-1 | TRBV15 | ATSWGYNEQF
TRBJ2-3 | TRBV6-1 | ATGQGRTDTQY
TRBJ2-2 | TRBV30 | AWNSGTNTGELF
TRBJ1-4 | TRBV30 | AWLPKGLTEKLF
TRBJ2-3 | TRBV29-1 | SVVSSRDTQY
TRBJ2-3 | TRBV4-3 | ASSQGIGGTSLDTQY
TRBJ2-1 | TRBV5-1 | ASSMKTSINEQF
TRBJ2-7 | TRBV5-1 | ASSYLAGLSAYEQY
TRBJ2-3 | TRBV6-4 | ASSPGLARLTDTQY
TRBJ2-2 | TRBV29-1 | SATATTRTGELF
TRBJ2-7 | TRBV28 | ASRGSYEQY
TRBJ2-5 | TRBV29-1 | SVAGGGQETQY